A single TCR beta chain is shown here with its context. What it recognizes is unknown. Germline CDR1 reads LNHNV; CDR2 reads YYDKDF (reference sequence). The CDR3 is 19 residues long. Trimming stripped 8 bases from V and 7 bases from J, with 35 bases between. Investigators reverse transcribed all isolated RNA, so they sequenced expressed TCRB transcripts. Sequencing was performed with immunoSEQ multiplex PCR; in TCRdb, only in-frame clones are kept and a portion is missing. The data show some 900,000 clones, 17% seen once. The data are from a study of beta chain features in type 1 diabetes. The study's findings and limits: A greater similarity of naive, central memory and Treg TCRB repertoires was seen among patients than among healthy donors. Resolution of whether HLA type affects TCRB rearrangement was not achieved here.

Sequenced material: naive CD4+ T cells from blood. The TCR sequence derives from a woman aged 18-29 years in good health. The chain couples TRBV15 to TRBJ1-2; D is perhaps TRBD1 (6 bases). The DNA of the CDR3 is TGTGCCACCTTCGCCTCCATCTACGGCCCCGACCCGGGGGCTCGTGGCTACACCTTC. Its translation: CATFASIYGPDPGARGYTF.